These 26 T cell receptor beta chains share one sample of origin, sequenced in a study of human thymus T cells (dated by TCRdb to about 2020). The library was produced with the immunoSEQ multiplex PCR assay. TCRdb holds this immuneACCESS table with in-frame rearrangements only. Some clones are missing; in checked studies, unresolved V genes explain under half, and the rest has no known cause. Present in this sample are 46,000 or so clones, approximately 95% of which were seen just once. The top ten constitute approximately 0.15% of the sample. Specimen: blood. All receptors come from a girl less than two years old with a congenital heart defect but otherwise immunologically healthy.

The chain recombines TRBV18 with TRBJ2-5, with a tentative D call TRBD2 (6 bases). There are 13 residues in the CDR3. V lost 4 bases to trimming and J lost 0 bases, with 6 bases between them. Germline lookup yields CDR1 KGHSH and CDR2 LQKENI. The CDR3 coding sequence is TGTGCCAGCTCACGGGACTACCAAGAGACCCAGTACTTC. This encodes CASSRDYQETQYF.

V gene TRBV6-5 combines with J gene TRBJ1-5; D is perhaps TRBD1 (5 bases). The germline V gene encodes CDR1 MNHEY and CDR2 SVGAGI. The CDR3 is 13 residues long. V lost 6 bases, J lost 5 bases, and 11 bases lay in between. CDR3 residues: CASSDRGDQPQHF. The DNA for the CDR3 is TGTGCCAGCAGCGACAGAGGGGATCAGCCCCAGCATTTT.

The chain combines TRBV18 with TRBJ2-6; D not certain. This CDR3 has 16 residues. V lost 0 bases and J 3 bases, leaving 9 bases between the germline ends. CDR1 KGHSH and CDR2 LQKENI come from the germline V gene. This CDR3 is CASSPPISLGANVLTF. The CDR3 DNA follows: TGTGCCAGCTCACCACCGATCAGTCTTGGGGCCAACGTCCTGACTTTC.

V and J are TRBV29-1 and TRBJ2-7, with D maybe TRBD2 (5 bases). Trimming left V 6 bases short and J 7 bases short, with 13 bases between. CDR1 is SQVTM, CDR2 ANQGSEA, per germline. CDR3 size: 11 residues. The CDR3 protein is CSVLRRREQYF. CDR3 DNA: TGCAGCGTCCTCCGGAGGAGGGAGCAGTACTTC.

The chain links TRBV7-9 to TRBJ1-2; 9 positions agree with TRBD1. The germline V gene has CDR1 SEHNR and CDR2 FQNEAQ (reference sequence). V lost 4 bases and J lost 7; bases outside the gene matches: 4. This CDR3 has 13 residues. The CDR3 bases are TGTGCCAGCAGCTGGGACAGGGAAGGTGGCTACACCTTC. The encoded protein is CASSWDREGGYTF.

V gene TRBV5-1 combines with J gene TRBJ2-7; possibly TRBD1 for D (5 bases). The germline CDR1 and CDR2 sequences are SGHRS and YFSETQ. Trimming took off 2 bases at V and 1 base at J, with 13 bases between the two ends. This CDR3 is built from 15 residues. The CDR3 spells CASSFWTRGSYEQYF. DNA for the CDR3: TGCGCCAGCAGCTTCTGGACAAGGGGTTCCTACGAGCAGTACTTC.

V and J are TRBV19 and TRBJ1-3, with 7 bases aligning to TRBD1. J was trimmed by 1 base and V by 5 bases; bases with no gene match: 5. CDR1 LNHDA and CDR2 SQIVND come from the germline V gene (reference sequence). The CDR3 length is 15 residues. The CDR3 loop reads CASSSTGVSGNTIYF. The CDR3 bases are TGTGCCAGTAGTTCCACAGGGGTGTCTGGAAACACCATATATTTT.

The chain couples TRBV29-1 to TRBJ2-7; D possibly corresponds to TRBD2 (11 bases). The germline CDR1 and CDR2 sequences are SQVTM and ANQGSEA. This CDR3 is 22 amino acids long. The V end lost 5 bases, the J end lost 2 bases, and 40 bases lay between the germline ends. The CDR3 region is CSVRVAGEDRGTSGWTPYEQYF. The CDR3 DNA reads as TGCAGCGTTCGTGTGGCCGGGGAGGACAGGGGGACTAGCGGCTGGACTCCCTACGAGCAGTACTTC.

The V call is TRBV18, the J call TRBJ2-3; 8 bases are shared with TRBD2. The CDR3 contains 18 residues. In germline, CDR1 is KGHSH, CDR2 LQKENI. Losses at the gene ends were 1 base for V and 1 base for J; bases not matched to a gene: 10. The CDR3 coding sequence is TGTGCCAGCTCACCACTATTCACTGAGACTAGCGGCACAGATACGCAGTATTTT. Its translation: CASSPLFTETSGTDTQYF. The entire variable domain, with the rest obtained from reference TRBV18 and TRBJ2-3, is as follows: NAGVMQNPRHLVRRRGQEARLRCSPMKGHSHVYWYRQLPEEGLKFMVYLQKENIIDESGMPKERFSAEFPKEGPSILRIQQVVRGDSAAYFCASSPLFTETSGTDTQYFGPGTRLTVL.

The rearrangement joins TRBV19 to TRBJ1-5, with a weak D call TRBD1 (5 bases). Germline assignment: CDR1 LNHDA and CDR2 SQIVND (reference sequence). The CDR3 loop spans 16 amino acids. V lost 6 bases and J 3 bases, leaving 18 bases between the germline ends. The CDR3 region is CASSRVGTVLNQPQHF. Here the CDR3 DNA reads TGTGCCAGTAGCAGGGTTGGGACGGTCCTCAATCAGCCCCAGCATTTT.

This chain uses TRBV7-2 with TRBJ2-3; perhaps TRBD2 as D (6 bases). V was shortened by 0 bases and J by 6 bases, with 13 bases between the two germline ends. Per germline, CDR1 SGHTA and CDR2 FQGNSA. CDR3 length: 15 residues. The CDR3 coding sequence is TGTGCCAGCAGCTTAGCGGGACTCCAGTCGGATACGCAGTATTTT. Translation: CASSLAGLQSDTQYF.

The rearrangement uses TRBV5-4 and TRBJ2-1, with 10 bases fitting TRBD2. J was trimmed by 10 bases and V by 0 bases; bases with no gene match: 7. Looked up from germline, CDR1 is SGHNT and CDR2 is YYREEE (reference sequence). This CDR3 is 15 amino acids long. Here the CDR3 reads CASSLGASGSREQFF. The CDR3 DNA reads as TGTGCCAGCAGCTTGGGGGCTAGCGGGAGTCGGGAGCAGTTCTTC. Filled out from reference TRBV5-4 and TRBJ2-1, the complete variable domain reads ETGVTQSPTHLIKTRGQQVTLRCSSQSGHNTVSWYQQALGQGPQFIFQYYREEENGRGNFPPRFSGLQFPNYSSELNVNALELDDSALYLCASSLGASGSREQFFGPGTRLTVL.

This chain joins TRBV5-5 and TRBJ2-2, with TRBD1 identical over 9 bases. The V segment lost 0 bases and the J segment 7 bases; nucleotides outside the gene matches: 4. The germline gives CDR1 SGHKS, CDR2 YYEKEE (reference sequence). The CDR3 extends over 15 amino acids. In nucleotides, the CDR3 is TGTGCCAGCAGCTTGGCACAGGGGGCATACGGGGAGCTGTTTTTT. The encoded protein is CASSLAQGAYGELFF.

This chain connects TRBV20-1 to TRBJ2-7; D is perhaps TRBD2 (5 bases). Trimming left V 1 base short and J 6 bases short, with 7 bases between. Germline CDR1 is DFQATT and CDR2 is SNEGSKA (reference sequence). The CDR3 contains 11 residues. The CDR3 DNA is TGCAGTGCTAGAGGGGGAGCCGAGCAGTACTTC. Its translation: CSARGGAEQYF.

The gene calls are TRBV28 and TRBJ2-5; D ambiguous. Trimming removed 3 bases at V and 2 bases at J, with 10 bases between. Germline CDR1 and CDR2: MDHEN and SYDVKM. This CDR3 is built from 14 residues. The CDR3 region has the DNA TGTGCCAGCAGTTTCCCCGGACGGCAAGAGACCCAGTACTTC. This gives the protein CASSFPGRQETQYF.

V is TRBV28 and J is TRBJ2-5; D possibly uses TRBD1 or TRBD2 (6 bases each). Germline CDR1 reads MDHEN; CDR2 reads SYDVKM. The length of the CDR3 is 18 residues. V lost 3 bases, J lost 1 base, and 21 bases lay in between. The CDR3 sequence is CASSLTGARVFGQETQYF. In DNA form, the CDR3 reads TGTGCCAGCAGTTTGACGGGGGCGAGAGTTTTTGGCCAAGAGACCCAGTACTTC.

The chain is built from TRBV5-4 and TRBJ2-3; no firm D call. CDR1 is SGHNT and CDR2 is YYREEE in the germline V gene (reference sequence). With 4 bases removed from V and 7 bases from J, the gap between germline ends came to 10 bases. The CDR3 totals 12 residues. The CDR3 region has the DNA TGTGCCAGCAGCCTACCCATGCATACGCAGTATTTT. Encoded protein: CASSLPMHTQYF.

The rearrangement links TRBV28 to TRBJ1-1; D not certain. The CDR3 extends over 13 amino acids. Germline CDR1 MDHEN, CDR2 SYDVKM. V was shortened by 1 base and J by 0 bases, with 3 bases between the two germline ends. The CDR3 loop reads CASSLFVNTEAFF. DNA of the CDR3: TGTGCCAGCAGTTTATTCGTGAACACTGAAGCTTTCTTT.

The V and J genes are TRBV19 and TRBJ1-2; D unclear. V was cut by 3 bases and J by 0 bases, with 2 bases left in between. The CDR3 is made up of 12 amino acids. The germline gives CDR1 LNHDA, CDR2 SQIVND (reference sequence). Here the CDR3 reads CASSMSNYGYTF. The CDR3 DNA reads as TGTGCCAGTAGTATGTCTAACTATGGCTACACCTTC. The whole variable domain, filled in from reference TRBV19 and TRBJ1-2, reads DGGITQSPKYLFRKEGQNVTLSCEQNLNHDAMYWYRQDPGQGLRLIYYSQIVNDFQKGDIAEGYSVSREKKESFPLTVTSAQKNPTAFYLCASSMSNYGYTFGSGTRLTVV.

The chain employs TRBV4-1 and TRBJ1-3; TRBD1 matches 9 bases. J was trimmed by 4 bases and V by 8 bases; bases with no gene match: 6. The CDR3 sequence is 14 residues long. From germline, CDR1 is MGHRA and CDR2 YSYEKL. The CDR3 is CASSFDRGGNTIYF. CDR3 sequence (DNA): TGCGCCAGCTCCTTCGACAGGGGGGGAAACACCATATATTTT.

The chain uses TRBV5-4 and TRBJ2-3, with D uncertain. Germline CDR1 is SGHNT and CDR2 is YYREEE (reference sequence). Trimming shortened V by 0 bases and J by 9 bases, and 11 bases separated the two germline ends. This CDR3 comprises 13 residues. The CDR3 sequence is CASSLDSLSTQYF. The CDR3 nucleotides read TGTGCCAGCAGCTTGGATTCCTTGTCAACGCAGTATTTT. Based on the CDR3 plus reference TRBV5-4 and TRBJ2-3, the full variable domain is ETGVTQSPTHLIKTRGQQVTLRCSSQSGHNTVSWYQQALGQGPQFIFQYYREEENGRGNFPPRFSGLQFPNYSSELNVNALELDDSALYLCASSLDSLSTQYFGPGTRLTVL.

Points on this clone: A read error may account for a junction end that differs from germline. V gene TRBV7-7 combines with J gene TRBJ1-4; TRBD1 aligns across 7 bases. The CDR3 has 15 residues. Germline CDR1 SSHAT, CDR2 FNYEAQ (reference sequence). The DNA of the CDR3 is TGTGCTAGCAGCTTAGGGACAGCAACTAATGAAAAACTGTTTTTT. This sequence encodes CASSLGTATNEKLFF. The variable domain in full, completed from reference TRBV7-7 and TRBJ1-4, reads GAGVSQSPRYKVTKRGQDVTLRCDPISSHATLYWYQQALGQGPEFLTYFNYEAQPDKSGLPSDRFSAERPEGSISTLTIQRTEQRDSAMYRCASSLGTATNEKLFFGSGTQLSVL.

This rearrangement joins TRBV28 to TRBJ2-1, with 7 bases that match TRBD1. CDR3 length equals 14 residues. Germline V gives CDR1 MDHEN, CDR2 SYDVKM. Trimming removed 10 bases from V and 8 bases from J; junction bases left unmatched: 14. Here the CDR3 DNA reads TGTGCCACCTCCCGCAGGGGGACACAATATGAGCAGTTCTTC. Encoded protein: CATSRRGTQYEQFF.

The gene calls are TRBV4-1 and TRBJ2-7; no reliable D call. The CDR3 is 16 residues long. Germline V gene data show CDR1 as MGHRA and CDR2 as YSYEKL. V lost 4 bases, J lost 5 bases, and 21 bases lay in between. CDR3 sequence: CASSLTLVARHHEQYF. The DNA of the CDR3 is TGCGCCAGCAGCCTCACCCTGGTGGCCAGGCACCACGAGCAGTACTTC.

This chain joins TRBV13 and TRBJ2-1; 9 bases align to TRBD2. The CDR3 is 17 residues long. CDR1 is PRHDT, CDR2 FYEKMQ, per germline (reference sequence). With V trimmed by 4 bases and J by 4 bases, 11 bases remained unmatched. CDR3 nucleotides: TGTGCCAGCAGCTACCTGACTAGCGGAAAATCGTACAATGAGCAGTTCTTC. Encoded protein: CASSYLTSGKSYNEQFF.

The chain joins TRBV7-8 to TRBJ2-7, with D perhaps matching TRBD1 (7 bases). Germline CDR1 and CDR2: SGHVS and FQNEAQ. The CDR3 totals 15 residues. Trimming shortened V by 0 bases and J by 5 bases, and 14 bases separated the two germline ends. CDR3 residues: CASSLAYGRGDEQYF. The CDR3 coding sequence is TGTGCCAGCAGCTTAGCGTACGGCAGGGGGGACGAGCAGTACTTC.